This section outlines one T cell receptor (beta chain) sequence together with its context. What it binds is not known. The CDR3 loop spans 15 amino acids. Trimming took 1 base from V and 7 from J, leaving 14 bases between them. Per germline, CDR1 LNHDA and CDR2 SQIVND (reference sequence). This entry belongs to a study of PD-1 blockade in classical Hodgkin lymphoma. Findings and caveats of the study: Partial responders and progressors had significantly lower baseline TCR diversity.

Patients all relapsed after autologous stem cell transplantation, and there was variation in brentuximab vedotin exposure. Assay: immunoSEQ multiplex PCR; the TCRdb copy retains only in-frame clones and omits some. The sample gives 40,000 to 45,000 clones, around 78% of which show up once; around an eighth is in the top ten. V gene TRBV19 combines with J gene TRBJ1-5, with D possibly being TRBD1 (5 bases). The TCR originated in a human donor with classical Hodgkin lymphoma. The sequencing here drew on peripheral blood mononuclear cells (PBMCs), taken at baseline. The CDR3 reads CASSIGGGASQPQHF. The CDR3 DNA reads TGTGCCAGTAGTATAGGGGGAGGGGCGAGCCAGCCCCAGCATTTT.